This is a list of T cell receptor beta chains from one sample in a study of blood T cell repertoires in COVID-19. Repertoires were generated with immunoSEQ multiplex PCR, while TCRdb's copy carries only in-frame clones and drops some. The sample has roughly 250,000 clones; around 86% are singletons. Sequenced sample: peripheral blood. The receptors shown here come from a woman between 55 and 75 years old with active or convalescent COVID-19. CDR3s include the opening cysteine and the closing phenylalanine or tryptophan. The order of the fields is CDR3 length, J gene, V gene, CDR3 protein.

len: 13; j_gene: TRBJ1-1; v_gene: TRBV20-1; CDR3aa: CSAGDGGNTEAFF
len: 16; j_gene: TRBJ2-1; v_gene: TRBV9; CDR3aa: CASSVRGQDGNNEQFF
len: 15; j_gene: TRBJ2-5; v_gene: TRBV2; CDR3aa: CASSEGTLGGETQYF
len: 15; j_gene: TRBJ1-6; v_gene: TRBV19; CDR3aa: CASSSTGGAYSPLHF
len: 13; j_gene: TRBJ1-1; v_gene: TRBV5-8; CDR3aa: CARRDRGVTEAFF
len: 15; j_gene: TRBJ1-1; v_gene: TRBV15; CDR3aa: CATSRDRGLSTEAFF
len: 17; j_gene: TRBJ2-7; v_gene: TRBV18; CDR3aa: CASSPRSGQASSYEQYF
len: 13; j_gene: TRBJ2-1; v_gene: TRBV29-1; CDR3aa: CSGAGWAYNEQFF
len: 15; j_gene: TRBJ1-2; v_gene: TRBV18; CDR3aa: CASSLFQGGDYGYTF
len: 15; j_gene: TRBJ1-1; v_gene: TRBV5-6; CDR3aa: CASSLVHRRDTEAFF
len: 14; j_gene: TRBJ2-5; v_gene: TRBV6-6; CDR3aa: CASSYWTSQETQYF
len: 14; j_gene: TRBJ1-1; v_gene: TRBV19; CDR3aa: CASSIARGHTEAFF
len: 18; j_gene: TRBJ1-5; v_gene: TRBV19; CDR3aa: CASSIDQAGPQHNQPQHF
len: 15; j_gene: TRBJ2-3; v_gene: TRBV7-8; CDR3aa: CASSLGNRGPDTQYF
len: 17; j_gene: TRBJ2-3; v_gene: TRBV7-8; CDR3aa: CASSLNLQGASTDTQYF
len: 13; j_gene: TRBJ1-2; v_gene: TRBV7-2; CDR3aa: CASSWRGLYGYTF
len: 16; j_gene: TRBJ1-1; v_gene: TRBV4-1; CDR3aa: CASSQGIRLLNTEAFF
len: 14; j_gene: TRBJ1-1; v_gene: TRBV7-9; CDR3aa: CASSPLRGRTEAFF
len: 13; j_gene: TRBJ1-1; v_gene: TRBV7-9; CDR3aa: CATMGEGVTEAFF
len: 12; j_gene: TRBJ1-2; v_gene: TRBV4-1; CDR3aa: CASSQGDRGHTF
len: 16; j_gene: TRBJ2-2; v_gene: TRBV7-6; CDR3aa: CASTPPRQGSVGELFF
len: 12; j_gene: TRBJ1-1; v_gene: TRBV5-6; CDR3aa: CASSFADTEAFF
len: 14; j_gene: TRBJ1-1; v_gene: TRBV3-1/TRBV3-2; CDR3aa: CASSQVSYGTEAFF
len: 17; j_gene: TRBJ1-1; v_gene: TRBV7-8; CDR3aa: CASSPSAGTPSGTEAFF
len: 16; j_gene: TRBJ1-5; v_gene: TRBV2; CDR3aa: CASSQAGGRLNQPQHF
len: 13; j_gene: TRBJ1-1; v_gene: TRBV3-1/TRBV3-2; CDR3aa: CASSQQGEPEAFF
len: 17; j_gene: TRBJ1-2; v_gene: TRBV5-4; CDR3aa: CASSFGQGAPLSSGYTF
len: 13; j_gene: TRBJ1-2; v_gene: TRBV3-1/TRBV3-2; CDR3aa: CASSHLGLSGYTF
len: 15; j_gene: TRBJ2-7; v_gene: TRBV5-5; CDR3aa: CASSFGQGVSYEQYF
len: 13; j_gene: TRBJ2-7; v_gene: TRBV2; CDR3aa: CASKEGGAYEQYF
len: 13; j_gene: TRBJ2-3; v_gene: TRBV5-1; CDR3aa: CASSSSGFDTQYF
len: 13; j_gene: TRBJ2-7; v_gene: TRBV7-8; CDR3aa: CASSLARGYEQYF
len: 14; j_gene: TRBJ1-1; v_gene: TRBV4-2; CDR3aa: CASSQDPGNTEAFF
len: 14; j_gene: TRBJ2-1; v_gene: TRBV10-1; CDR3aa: CASSGGASYNEQFF
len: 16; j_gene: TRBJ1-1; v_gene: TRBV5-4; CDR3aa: CASSRSTGTGNTEAFF
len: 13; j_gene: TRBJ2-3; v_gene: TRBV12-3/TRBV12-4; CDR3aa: CASSLTAANTQYF
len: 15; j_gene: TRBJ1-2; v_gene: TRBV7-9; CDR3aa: CASSFHLGGAEGYTF
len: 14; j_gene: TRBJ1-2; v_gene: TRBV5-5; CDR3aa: CASSDSGQPYGYTF
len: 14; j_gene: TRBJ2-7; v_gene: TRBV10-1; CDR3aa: CASSTGTGGYEQYF
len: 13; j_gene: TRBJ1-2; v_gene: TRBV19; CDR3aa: CASSGQGIDGYTF
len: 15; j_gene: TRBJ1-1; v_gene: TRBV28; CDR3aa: CASSLAGSPATEAFF
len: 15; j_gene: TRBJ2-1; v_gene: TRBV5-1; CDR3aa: CASSSGTSGYNEQFF
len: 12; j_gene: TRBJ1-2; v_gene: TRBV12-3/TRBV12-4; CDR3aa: CASSFENYGYTF
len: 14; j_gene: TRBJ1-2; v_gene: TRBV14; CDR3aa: CASSQVHSFYGYTF
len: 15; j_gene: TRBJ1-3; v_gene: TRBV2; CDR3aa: CASSVGAISGNTIYF
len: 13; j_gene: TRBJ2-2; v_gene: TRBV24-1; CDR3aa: CAQGGGYTGELFF
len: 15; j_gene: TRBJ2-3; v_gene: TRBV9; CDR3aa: CASSGRDSLTDTQYF
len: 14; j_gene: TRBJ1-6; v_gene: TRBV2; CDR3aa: CASREGLHNSPLHF
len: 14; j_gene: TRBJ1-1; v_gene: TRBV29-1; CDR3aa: CSVGQGNMNTEAFF